This paragraph covers one T cell receptor beta chain sequence. This entry belongs to a study of control samples from healthy donors and cancer patients. Some clones are missing from TCRdb's copy, which holds only in-frame ones; the method was immunoSEQ multiplex PCR. Of approximately 170,000 clones listed, over 85% are singletons. Germline V lookup: CDR1 SGHTA, CDR2 FQGNSA. V was shortened by 5 bases and J by 3 bases, with 14 bases between the two germline ends. The CDR3 is made up of 14 amino acids. This receptor was taken from a woman between 55 and 75 years old in good health. The V and J genes are TRBV7-2 and TRBJ2-7, with D possibly being TRBD1 (6 bases). Sequenced sample: blood. CDR3 protein: CASSPGQYLYEQYF. Here the CDR3 DNA reads TGTGCCAGCAGCCCAGGACAGTACCTCTACGAGCAGTACTTC.